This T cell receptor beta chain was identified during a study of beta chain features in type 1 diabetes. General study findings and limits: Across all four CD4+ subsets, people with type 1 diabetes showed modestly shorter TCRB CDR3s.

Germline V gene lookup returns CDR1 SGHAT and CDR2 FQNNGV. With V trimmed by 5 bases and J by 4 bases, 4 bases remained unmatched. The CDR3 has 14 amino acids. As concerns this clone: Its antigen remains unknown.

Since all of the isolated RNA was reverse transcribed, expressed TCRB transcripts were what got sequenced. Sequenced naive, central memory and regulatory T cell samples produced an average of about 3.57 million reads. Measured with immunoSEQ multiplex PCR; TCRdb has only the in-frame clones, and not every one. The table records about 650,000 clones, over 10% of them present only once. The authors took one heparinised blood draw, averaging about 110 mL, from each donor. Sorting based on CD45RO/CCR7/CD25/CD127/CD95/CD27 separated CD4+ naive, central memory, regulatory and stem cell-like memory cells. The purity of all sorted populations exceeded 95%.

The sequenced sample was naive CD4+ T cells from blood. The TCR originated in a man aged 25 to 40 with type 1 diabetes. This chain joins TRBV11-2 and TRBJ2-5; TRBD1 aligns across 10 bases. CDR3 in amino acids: CASSPGTGVETQYF. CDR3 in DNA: TGTGCCAGCAGCCCCGGGACAGGGGTAGAGACCCAGTACTTC.